The 29 T cell receptor beta chains in this list originate from one sample, sequenced in a study of OX40 agonist ivuxolimab in advanced cancers. Libraries were prepared through the immunoSEQ multiplex PCR assay. Sourced from immuneACCESS, this table was stored by TCRdb with only in-frame sequences that have V and J called. A share of the clones is absent; for the studies checked, an unresolved V gene accounts for under half, and the remainder has no known explanation. The sample table holds 71,000 or so clones, of which approximately 86% were seen once. Clones ranked in the top ten supply around 0.78% of the sample. The material was CD4+ or CD8+ T cells sorted from blood, obtained in a trial of the OX40 agonist ivuxolimab. The receptors come from an adult with an advanced solid tumor such as melanoma, head and neck, liver or kidney cancer.

The gene calls are TRBV2 and TRBJ1-2, with D hard to call. Deletions cut 7 bases from V and 5 bases from J, with 8 bases between. This CDR3 contains 11 residues. In germline, CDR1 is SNHLY, CDR2 FYNNEI. CDR3 in amino acids: CASTGMYGYTF. In nucleotides, the CDR3 is TGTGCCAGCACCGGGATGTATGGCTACACCTTC.

J is TRBJ1-2 and V is TRBV10-2, with D hard to call. Trimming stripped 4 bases from V and 2 bases from J, with 14 bases between. Per germline, CDR1 WSHSY and CDR2 SAAADI. The CDR3 contains 15 residues. CDR3 nucleotides: TGCGCCAGCAGTGGCACCGAGACACCGAACTATGGCTACACCTTC. Amino acids: CASSGTETPNYGYTF.

The chain combines TRBV6-1 with TRBJ1-1; TRBD1 is a possible D gene (6 bases). The CDR3 covers 15 residues. The germline V gene has CDR1 MNHNS and CDR2 SASEGT. V dropped 4 bases and J dropped 3 bases, with 15 bases sitting between them. The CDR3 here is CASSVSQGSYTEAFF. DNA of the CDR3: TGTGCCAGCAGTGTCTCCCAGGGGAGTTACACTGAAGCTTTCTTT.

The CDR3 protein is CASSQTGRFENEQFF. CDR3 nucleotides: TGTGCCAGCAGCCAAACTGGGAGGTTTGAGAATGAGCAGTTCTTC. The J gene is TRBJ2-1, the V gene TRBV14; D is perhaps TRBD2 (6 bases). CDR1 and CDR2 from the germline V gene are SGHDN and FVKESK. This CDR3 has 15 residues. The V and J ends lost 2 bases and 7 bases respectively, with 15 bases between them.

The chain carries TRBV7-8 and TRBJ1-1; D is uncertain. The germline gives CDR1 SGHVS, CDR2 FQNEAQ. This CDR3 is 15 amino acids long. Deletions cut 0 bases from V and 0 bases from J, with 8 bases between. This CDR3 reads CASSLAPTMNTEAFF. CDR3 bases: TGTGCCAGCAGCTTAGCGCCTACAATGAACACTGAAGCTTTCTTT.

The CDR3 spells CASSAPGLSKTGELFF. DNA of the CDR3: TGTGCCAGCAGCGCCCCCGGACTATCTAAAACCGGGGAGCTGTTTTTT. The chain couples TRBV5-4 to TRBJ2-2; a weak D match, TRBD2 (6 bases). The germline V gene encodes CDR1 SGHNT and CDR2 YYREEE (reference sequence). Trimming shortened V by 4 bases and J by 5 bases, and 18 bases separated the two germline ends. CDR3 length: 16 residues.

The chain is built from TRBV6-6 and TRBJ1-1, with no clear D. V lost 0 bases to trimming and J lost 11 bases, with 13 bases between them. The CDR3 has 13 amino acids. Germline loops: CDR1 MNHNY, CDR2 SVGAGI (reference sequence). CDR3 DNA: TGTGCCAGCAGTTACTCGGAGGGTACGTACGCTTTCTTT. It encodes CASSYSEGTYAFF.

CDR3 amino acids: CASSLSPNRVNEQFF. As DNA, the CDR3 is TGTGCCAGCAGCTTATCCCCCAATAGGGTCAATGAGCAGTTCTTC. The chain has TRBV7-2 and TRBJ2-1; D not certain. Trimming removed 2 bases from V and 6 bases from J, with 14 bases in between. The CDR3 contains 15 residues. CDR1 and CDR2 from the germline V gene are SGHTA and FQGNSA.

The chain employs TRBV2 and TRBJ2-3, with D unclear. CDR3 length: 14 residues. Per the germline V gene, CDR1 is SNHLY and CDR2 is FYNNEI. Trimming pared 6 bases from V and 2 bases from J, leaving 12 bases between. CDR3 nucleotide sequence: TGTGCCAGCAGACCTCGGCGGACCACAGATACGCAGTATTTT. It encodes CASRPRRTTDTQYF.

V gene TRBV19 combines with J gene TRBJ2-7; TRBD1 matches 8 bases. Trimming at V came to 5 bases and at J to 6 bases, leaving 6 bases not matched to a gene. The CDR3 is made up of 13 amino acids. Germline V CDR1 and CDR2: LNHDA, SQIVND (reference sequence). The CDR3 nucleotides read TGTGCCAGTAGTGGGGTGGACAGGGCCGAGCAGTACTTC. Amino acid sequence: CASSGVDRAEQYF.

The chain combines TRBV5-4 with TRBJ2-1; no firm D call. V lost 0 bases and J lost 9, with 13 bases in between. This CDR3 has 14 residues. Per the germline V gene, CDR1 is SGHNT and CDR2 is YYREEE (reference sequence). CDR3 loop: CASSLADSVGEQFF. The CDR3 region has the DNA TGTGCCAGCAGCTTGGCCGATTCAGTGGGTGAGCAGTTCTTC.

This clone was observed once. The V call is TRBV4-1, the J call TRBJ2-3; 7 positions agree with TRBD2. Germline V gene data show CDR1 as MGHRA and CDR2 as YSYEKL. This CDR3 is built from 15 residues. Unmatched junction bases numbered 8, after V lost 4 bases and J lost 4 bases. The CDR3 protein is CASSRGGGEADTQYF. CDR3 bases: TGCGCCAGCAGCCGCGGCGGGGGAGAGGCAGATACGCAGTATTTT.

This clone has just one count. This chain connects TRBV7-3 to TRBJ2-7; D gene unclear. V lost 4 bases, J lost 4 bases, and 8 bases lay in between. Per germline, CDR1 SGHTA and CDR2 FQGTGA. The CDR3 consists of 12 residues. In DNA, the CDR3 is TGTGCCAGCAGCTCCCTGGGGTACGAGCAGTACTTC. Translation gives CASSSLGYEQYF.

In its sample, this clone was seen once. The chain has TRBV5-6 and TRBJ2-7, with a possible D match to TRBD2 (6 bases). V was clipped by 4 bases and J by 4 bases, with 6 bases between them. CDR3 length equals 11 residues. Germline lookup yields CDR1 SGHDT and CDR2 YYEEEE. DNA for the CDR3: TGTGCCAGCAGCGGGGGGTACGAGCAGTACTTC. It is translated as CASSGGYEQYF.

A few counts support this clone. V gene TRBV7-9 combines with J gene TRBJ2-2; D is perhaps TRBD2 (5 bases). Trimming took off 1 base at V and 1 base at J, with 13 bases between the two ends. There are 17 residues in the CDR3. Germline V gene lookup returns CDR1 SEHNR and CDR2 FQNEAQ (reference sequence). The CDR3 DNA reads TGTGCCAGCAGCTTAGGAAGCTTAGGACTGAACACCGGGGAGCTGTTTTTT. It encodes CASSLGSLGLNTGELFF.

The rearrangement uses TRBV6-5 and TRBJ1-5; D not resolved. Trimming stripped 6 bases from V and 5 bases from J, with 17 bases between. The CDR3 contains 15 residues. The germline V gene encodes CDR1 MNHEY and CDR2 SVGAGI. The CDR3 nucleotides read TGTGCCAGCAGCCCTCGAAGGGCGGCCGATCAGCCCCAGCATTTT. It translates to CASSPRRAADQPQHF.

V is TRBV19 and J is TRBJ1-2; 7 nucleotides align to TRBD1. The CDR3 contains 12 residues. The V gene's germline CDR1 is LNHDA and CDR2 SQIVND (reference sequence). J gave up 8 bases and V 2 bases, and 2 bases lay outside the gene matches. The CDR3 bases are TGTGCCAGTAGTATACGAGGGGGCGGCTACACCTTC. This gives the protein CASSIRGGGYTF.

This clone was found once. The chain recombines TRBV19 with TRBJ2-1, with 10 bases that match TRBD1. The CDR3 extends over 14 amino acids. The ends lost 10 bases at V and 6 bases at J; junction bases unmatched: 9. CDR1 is LNHDA, CDR2 SQIVND, per germline (reference sequence). CDR3 nucleotide sequence: TGTGCCACCTGGGACAGGGGAAAGGCCAATGAGCAGTTCTTC. Amino acid sequence: CATWDRGKANEQFF.

The rearrangement joins TRBV7-3 to TRBJ2-5; possibly TRBD2 for D (6 bases). The CDR3 is made up of 14 amino acids. From germline, CDR1 is SGHTA and CDR2 FQGTGA. V shed 4 bases and J shed 11 bases, with 20 bases lying between them. CDR3 loop: CASSSGVETGEQYF. CDR3 nucleotides: TGTGCCAGCAGCTCGGGCGTGGAGACGGGGGAGCAGTACTTC.

The chain employs TRBV11-3 and TRBJ2-1, with unresolved D. With 3 bases removed from V and 5 bases from J, the gap between germline ends came to 8 bases. From germline, CDR1 is SGHNT and CDR2 YENEEA. The CDR3 spans 13 residues. The CDR3, as DNA: TGTGCCAGCAGCTTCCAAGTAGACAATGAGCAGTTCTTC. Translation: CASSFQVDNEQFF.

The rearrangement joins TRBV6-5 to TRBJ2-5; D gene unclear. This CDR3 comprises 15 residues. Trimming took 0 bases from V and 2 from J, leaving 10 bases between them. Germline loops: CDR1 MNHEY, CDR2 SVGAGI. The CDR3, as DNA: TGTGCCAGCAGTTACTCGCTCGTGGGTCAAGAGACCCAGTACTTC. It specifies CASSYSLVGQETQYF.

This clone showed up just a few times. The chain carries TRBV30 and TRBJ1-2, with D hard to call. V was shortened by 0 bases and J by 8 bases, with 16 bases between the two germline ends. The CDR3 extends over 14 amino acids. Germline CDR1 reads GTSNPN; CDR2 reads SVGIG (reference sequence). CDR3 sequence (DNA): TGTGCCTGGAGTGTACGTCGGGGTAGTAAGGGCTACACCTTC. This encodes CAWSVRRGSKGYTF.

The V gene is TRBV30, the J gene TRBJ2-5; D is uncertain. This CDR3 comprises 11 residues. V was clipped by 0 bases and J by 4 bases, with 3 bases between them. The germline gives CDR1 GTSNPN, CDR2 SVGIG (reference sequence). In nucleotides, the CDR3 is TGTGCCTGGAGTGTCGGAGAGACCCAGTACTTC. It is translated as CAWSVGETQYF.

This clone turned up a few times. The gene calls are TRBV6-1 and TRBJ1-3; 8 nucleotides align to TRBD1. CDR1 is MNHNS and CDR2 is SASEGT in the germline V gene. The CDR3 runs 14 residues. J gave up 3 bases and V 7 bases, and 5 bases lay outside the gene matches. CDR3 DNA: TGTGCCAGCACCGGACAGGGTTATGGAAACACCATATATTTT. Protein: CASTGQGYGNTIYF.

V gene TRBV6-1 combines with J gene TRBJ2-1; D not certain. Germline V gene data show CDR1 as MNHNS and CDR2 as SASEGT. V was pared by 6 bases and J by 2 bases, with 8 bases between. This CDR3 has 13 amino acids. CDR3 bases: TGTGCCAGCAGCGGCCCTACCTACAATGAGCAGTTCTTC. Amino acid sequence: CASSGPTYNEQFF.

J is TRBJ1-2 and V is TRBV19; D ambiguous. This CDR3 region has 14 residues. CDR1 is LNHDA and CDR2 is SQIVND in the germline V gene (reference sequence). V lost 2 bases, J lost 8 bases, and 15 bases lay in between. As DNA, the CDR3 is TGTGCCAGTAGTATACGCGACCTTCAACGAGGCTACACCTTC. Its protein product is CASSIRDLQRGYTF.

The chain couples TRBV5-8 to TRBJ1-2; TRBD1 is a possible D gene (5 bases). Between the trimmed V and J ends, which lost 3 bases and 8 bases, there was a span of 17 bases. CDR1 SGHTS and CDR2 YDEGEE come from the germline V gene. This CDR3 has 14 residues. The CDR3 region is CASSSTPSGIGYTF. The CDR3 region has the DNA TGTGCCAGCAGCTCGACACCCTCAGGGATCGGCTACACCTTC. Together with reference TRBV5-8 and TRBJ1-2, the CDR3 gives the full variable domain: EAGVTQSPTHLIKTRGQQATLRCSPISGHTSVYWYQQALGLGLQFLLWYDEGEERNRGNFPPRFSGRQFPNYSSELNVNALELEDSALYLCASSSTPSGIGYTFGSGTRLTVV.

The chain is built from TRBV29-1 and TRBJ2-3; weak D call: TRBD2 (6 bases). Germline V gene lookup returns CDR1 SQVTM and CDR2 ANQGSEA. This CDR3 region has 16 residues. V lost 4 bases, J lost 0 bases, and 17 bases lay in between. The CDR3 bases are TGCAGCGTTGGGGGATGGGAGCGGGCTAGCACAGATACGCAGTATTTT. Translating it yields CSVGGWERASTDTQYF.

The V call is TRBV2, the J call TRBJ1-1; D is unclear. Trimming pared 3 bases from V and 5 bases from J, leaving 10 bases between. CDR1 is SNHLY and CDR2 is FYNNEI in the germline V gene. There are 13 residues in the CDR3. The CDR3 is CASSDQTLTEAFF. The CDR3 DNA follows: TGTGCCAGCAGTGACCAAACACTTACTGAAGCTTTCTTT.